This T cell receptor beta chain was found in a study of T cell repertoires in cytomegalovirus infection. Across the study: CMV infection and matching HLA type were both indicated by public TCR beta signatures.

Each CDR3 protein is one row after TCRdb ran MiXCR on the reads. The sample contains more than 400,000 distinct CDR3 sequences, about 26% of which appear only once. About this clonotype: This may come from a read error, since a much larger clone is one base off.

The CDR3 totals 15 residues. CDR1 and CDR2 from the germline V gene are SGHTA and FQGTGA. The rearrangement joins TRBV7-3 to TRBJ2-5; 10 bases fit TRBD2. This TCR was sampled from a human donor in good health (CMV status not recorded). Some clones in this sample may be carry-over from other donors' samples. The specimen sequenced was PBMCs. This CDR3 is CASRPGTSEKETEYF. CDR3 coding DNA: TGTGCCAGCAGACCCGGGACTAGCGAAAAAGAGACCGAGTACTTC. The variable domain in full, completed from reference TRBV7-3 and TRBJ2-5, reads GAGVSQTPSNKVTEKGKYVELRCDPISGHTALYWYRQSLGQGPEFLIYFQGTGAADDSGLPNDRFFAVRPEGSVSTLKIQRTERGDSAVYLCASRPGTSEKETEYFGPGTRLLVL.